The next 28 T cell receptor beta chains were all read from a single sample in a study of blood T cell repertoires in COVID-19. Sequencing used immunoSEQ multiplex PCR; TCRdb keeps in-frame clones, though not all of them. The sample includes approximately 300,000 clones, under 90% of them seen just once. The sequenced sample was PBMCs or T cells enriched from blood (not recorded which). Every receptor here comes from a woman aged 18-30 years who had recovered from COVID-19.

The genes are TRBV19 and TRBJ1-1; D ambiguous. Germline V CDR1 and CDR2: LNHDA, SQIVND (reference sequence). This CDR3 is built from 13 residues. Between the trimmed V and J ends, which lost 7 bases and 1 base, there was a span of 10 bases. Written as DNA, the CDR3 is TGTGCCAGTATAGACACCGCGAACACTGAAGCTTTCTTT. Protein: CASIDTANTEAFF.

As to this clone: The likely explanation is a read error, given a far larger clone one base away. Other DNA sequences from this sample encode an identical CDR3 as well. This rearrangement joins TRBV5-1 to TRBJ2-1, with 7 bases lining up with TRBD2. The CDR3 runs to 16 residues. With 0 bases clipped from V and 0 bases from J, the junction kept 3 bases outside the gene matches. Per the germline V gene, CDR1 is SGHRS and CDR2 is YFSETQ. The CDR3 coding sequence is TGCGCCAGCAGCTTGGGTGGCGGGAGCTCCTACAATGAGCAGTTCTTC. This codes for CASSLGGGSSYNEQFF.

The chain employs TRBV6-6 and TRBJ2-7, with 7 bases aligning to TRBD2. The CDR3 totals 14 residues. CDR1 is MNHNY, CDR2 SVGAGI, per germline (reference sequence). V lost 6 bases to trimming and J lost 5 bases; unmatched junction nucleotides: 10. CDR3 region: CASRDSGSRDEQYF. Written as DNA, the CDR3 is TGTGCCAGCAGGGATAGCGGGTCTAGAGACGAGCAGTACTTC.

The J gene is TRBJ1-2, the V gene TRBV10-1, with D possibly TRBD1 on 5 matching bases. This CDR3 comprises 13 residues. V dropped 8 bases and J dropped 5 bases, with 15 bases sitting between them. CDR1 is WNHNN and CDR2 is SYGVQD in the germline V gene (reference sequence). The chain's CDR3 is CASSPGGGYGYTF. The CDR3 DNA reads as TGCGCCAGCTCCCCCGGGGGAGGATATGGCTACACCTTC.

V and J are TRBV7-3 and TRBJ1-3, with a weak D call TRBD1 (5 bases). Germline-derived CDR1 and CDR2 are SGHTA and FQGTGA. The CDR3 is 14 residues long. With 3 bases removed from V and 3 bases from J, the gap between germline ends came to 9 bases. As DNA, the CDR3 is TGTGCCAGCAGCTTGGGAGGGGTTGGAAACACCATATATTTT. Its translation: CASSLGGVGNTIYF.

The table lists this clone with a count of one. The rearrangement uses TRBV25-1 and TRBJ1-2, with unresolved D. V lost 5 bases and J lost 3, with 13 bases in between. Germline CDR1 reads MGHDK; CDR2 reads SYGVNS. This CDR3 is built from 14 residues. The CDR3 nucleotides read TGTGCCAGCAGTCCCCGGGGATCTCACTATGGCTACACCTTC. Translated, it gives CASSPRGSHYGYTF.

This chain joins TRBV10-3 and TRBJ2-1; TRBD2 aligns across 9 bases. The CDR3 sequence is 18 residues long. V shed 4 bases and J 7 bases; nucleotides not matched to a gene: 17. CDR1 ENHRY and CDR2 SYGVKD come from the germline V gene. In DNA, the CDR3 is TGTGCCATCAGTGGACCCCTGAGCGGGGGGAATAACTGGAATGAGCAGTTCTTC. Its protein is CAISGPLSGGNNWNEQFF.

The chain recombines TRBV7-3 with TRBJ2-3; 11 bases match TRBD2. CDR3 length equals 15 residues. The junction had 7 bases not matched to a gene; V was cut back by 5 bases and J by 6 bases. Germline CDR1 reads SGHTA; CDR2 reads FQGTGA. In nucleotides, the CDR3 is TGTGCCAGCAGCCTTGGGACTAGCGGAGGGGATACGCAGTATTTT. This translates into CASSLGTSGGDTQYF.

The chain links TRBV28 to TRBJ2-2, with 7 bases identical to TRBD2. V gave up 11 bases and J gave up 4 bases; unmatched junction bases: 4. The CDR3 covers 12 residues. In germline, CDR1 is MDHEN, CDR2 SYDVKM. The CDR3 DNA reads TGTGCCTCGGGACTATTCACCGGGGAGCTGTTTTTT. Amino acid sequence: CASGLFTGELFF.

The J gene is TRBJ2-2, the V gene TRBV4-1, with 12 bases that match TRBD1. CDR1 is MGHRA and CDR2 is YSYEKL in the germline V gene. V lost 5 bases and J lost 7; bases outside the gene matches: 14. This CDR3 has 18 residues. Written as DNA, the CDR3 is TGCGCCAGCAGCTCATATTACCGGGACAGGGGGCTTTACGGGGAGCTGTTTTTT. It codes for CASSSYYRDRGLYGELFF.

The chain joins TRBV25-1 to TRBJ1-2; tentative D call: TRBD1 (6 bases). From germline, CDR1 is MGHDK and CDR2 SYGVNS. V lost 3 bases to trimming and J lost 5 bases, with 10 bases between them. The CDR3 is 13 amino acids. CDR3 DNA sequence: TGTGCCAGCAGTGATCAGGGGCGGTATGGCTACACCTTC. Residues: CASSDQGRYGYTF.

This rearrangement joins TRBV29-1 to TRBJ1-4; D is possibly TRBD1 (5 bases). Germline V gene lookup returns CDR1 SQVTM and CDR2 ANQGSEA. This CDR3 spans 12 amino acids. With 6 bases removed from V and 8 bases from J, the gap between germline ends came to 13 bases. The CDR3 coding sequence is TGCAGCGTCCGGGACTTCGGGGAAAAACTGTTTTTT. This sequence encodes CSVRDFGEKLFF.

This chain uses TRBV2 with TRBJ1-1; D perhaps matches TRBD1 (6 bases). Germline CDR1 and CDR2: SNHLY and FYNNEI. The CDR3 is 14 residues long. V shed 7 bases and J shed 0 bases, with 12 bases lying between them. This CDR3 is CASTVTGMNTEAFF. The DNA for the CDR3 is TGTGCCAGCACCGTGACAGGCATGAACACTGAAGCTTTCTTT.

This clone is a singleton in its sample. The genes are TRBV28 and TRBJ1-2, with unresolved D. V lost 2 bases to trimming and J lost 2 bases, with 15 bases between them. This CDR3 region has 16 residues. The germline V gene has CDR1 MDHEN and CDR2 SYDVKM. The CDR3 protein is CASSLGEGALNYGYTF. The CDR3 DNA reads as TGTGCCAGCAGTTTAGGGGAGGGAGCACTCAACTATGGCTACACCTTC.

The V and J genes are TRBV7-6 and TRBJ2-3; 9 nucleotides line up with TRBD2. Per germline, CDR1 SGHVS and CDR2 FNYEAQ. V trimming: 5 bases; J trimming: 7 bases; junction bases outside the gene matches: 7. The CDR3 length is 14 residues. The DNA of the CDR3 is TGTGCCAGCAGCAGGGCGGGGGGGCAATATACGCAGTATTTT. Residues: CASSRAGGQYTQYF.

This clone was seen once. The V gene is TRBV30, the J gene TRBJ1-1; 8 nucleotides match TRBD1. Germline V gene lookup returns CDR1 GTSNPN and CDR2 SVGIG (reference sequence). There are 12 residues in the CDR3. V lost 2 bases to trimming and J lost 8 bases; unmatched junction nucleotides: 4. The chain's CDR3 is CAWSTGGSEAFF. The CDR3 coding sequence is TGTGCCTGGAGTACAGGGGGTTCCGAAGCTTTCTTT.

This clone was detected once. This rearrangement joins TRBV25-1 to TRBJ1-1; D is unclear. V lost 2 bases to trimming and J lost 5 bases, with 3 bases between them. The CDR3 loop spans 11 amino acids. CDR1 is MGHDK, CDR2 SYGVNS, per germline. DNA of the CDR3: TGTGCCAGCAGTGAAACAACTGAAGCTTTCTTT. It is translated as CASSETTEAFF.

With respect to this clone: The sample carries other DNA sequences with the same CDR3. The gene calls are TRBV30 and TRBJ1-3, with D tentatively TRBD1 (6 bases). The CDR3 extends over 12 amino acids. Germline V lookup: CDR1 GTSNPN, CDR2 SVGIG (reference sequence). The V and J ends lost 0 bases and 7 bases respectively, with 7 bases between them. In nucleotides, the CDR3 is TGTGCCTGGAGTGTACAGGGCAACACCATATATTTT. Amino acids: CAWSVQGNTIYF.

Written as DNA, the CDR3 is TGTGCCAGCACCCCCCAAGCGGGAGGGTACAATGAGCAGTTCTTC. It codes for CASTPQAGGYNEQFF. The chain links TRBV2 to TRBJ2-1, with 10 positions matching TRBD2. J gave up 4 bases and V 7 bases, and 7 bases lay outside the gene matches. In germline, CDR1 is SNHLY, CDR2 FYNNEI. The CDR3 contains 15 residues.

The chain carries TRBV30 and TRBJ1-5; no reliable D call. V was shortened by 2 bases and J by 2 bases, with 10 bases between the two germline ends. This CDR3 is built from 14 residues. Germline loops: CDR1 GTSNPN, CDR2 SVGIG (reference sequence). CDR3 nucleotide sequence: TGTGCCTGGAGTCTGAGCGACGGCAATCAGCCCCAGCATTTT. Translated, it gives CAWSLSDGNQPQHF.

The chain links TRBV3-1 (or the pseudogene TRBV3-2) to TRBJ1-2; TRBD1 matches 8 bases. J lost 4 bases, V lost 1 base, and 5 bases had no gene match. Germline V gene lookup returns CDR1 LGHDT and CDR2 YNNKEL (reference sequence). The CDR3 spans 15 residues. CDR3 residues: CASSQGGQGTYGYTF. DNA of the CDR3: TGTGCCAGCAGCCAAGGTGGACAGGGTACCTATGGCTACACCTTC.

This clone has only one observation. The V gene is TRBV19, the J gene TRBJ1-6; 9 bases match TRBD1. The V segment lost 4 bases and the J segment 10 bases; nucleotides outside the gene matches: 5. The CDR3 is 14 residues long. CDR1 and CDR2 from the germline V gene are LNHDA and SQIVND (reference sequence). The CDR3 coding sequence is TGTGCCAGTAGTAGCGACAGGGGGAAATCACCCCTCCACTTT. Translated: CASSSDRGKSPLHF.

The chain recombines TRBV11-2 with TRBJ2-5; D may be TRBD2 (6 bases). Germline V gene lookup returns CDR1 SGHAT and CDR2 FQNNGV. The CDR3 contains 17 residues. Trimming took 4 bases from V and 5 from J, leaving 23 bases between them. In DNA, the CDR3 is TGTGCCAGCAGCTCCCCGGGGTGGGACTTAGTGTCGGAGACCCAGTACTTC. It translates to CASSSPGWDLVSETQYF.

The chain couples TRBV4-1 to TRBJ2-1; TRBD1 matches at 10 bases. This CDR3 has 17 residues. Looked up from germline, CDR1 is MGHRA and CDR2 is YSYEKL. The junction had 6 bases not matched to a gene; V was cut back by 4 bases and J by 0 bases. CDR3 region: CASSLIGTGDSYNEQFF. For the CDR3, the DNA is TGCGCCAGCAGCCTGATAGGGACAGGGGACTCCTACAATGAGCAGTTCTTC.

CDR3 in amino acids: CASSQATAGRGYTF. The CDR3 DNA is TGTGCCAGCAGCCAAGCTACGGCCGGCAGGGGCTACACCTTC. The chain recombines TRBV14 with TRBJ1-2; the D is unclear. The CDR3 loop spans 14 amino acids. The germline V and J ends were trimmed by 1 base and 8 bases, with 14 bases remaining between them. Germline assignment: CDR1 SGHDN and CDR2 FVKESK.

This chain joins TRBV24-1 and TRBJ2-3; perhaps TRBD2 as D (5 bases). CDR1 and CDR2 from the germline V gene are KGHDR and SFDVKD. V was clipped by 4 bases and J by 0 bases, with 7 bases between them. CDR3 size: 14 residues. The CDR3 DNA follows: TGTGCCACCAGTGACCGGACTAGCACAGATACGCAGTATTTT. Protein sequence: CATSDRTSTDTQYF.

The chain joins TRBV29-1 to TRBJ2-1; TRBD1 is a possible D gene (5 bases). CDR1 SQVTM and CDR2 ANQGSEA come from the germline V gene. The V gene lost 3 bases and the J gene lost 2 bases, with 11 bases spanning the gap. This CDR3 is built from 14 residues. CDR3 protein: CSVDEQDTYNEQFF. The CDR3 DNA reads as TGCAGCGTTGATGAACAGGATACCTACAATGAGCAGTTCTTC.

The chain joins TRBV11-2 to TRBJ2-5; 7 nucleotides agree with TRBD2. Germline CDR1 reads SGHAT; CDR2 reads FQNNGV. J gave up 5 bases and V 5 bases, and 17 bases lay outside the gene matches. This CDR3 contains 17 residues. The CDR3 DNA reads TGTGCCAGCAGCACAAATGAGCGGGGACCGGCGCGGGAGACCCAGTACTTC. It encodes CASSTNERGPARETQYF.